Listed below are T cell receptor beta chains from one sample, sequenced in a study of shared clonotypes between healthy human individuals. The table came from immunoSEQ multiplex PCR; TCRdb's copy has only in-frame clones and leaves some out. The sample has around 1.1 million clones, approximately 78% seen once. What was sequenced was memory CD4+ T cells from PBMCs. These receptor sequences come from a man between 18 and 29 years old in good health. Some clones in this sample may be carry-over from other donors' samples. Both conserved end residues are part of each CDR3. A D gene is named only where the DNA matches it firmly. Not every row has a clone size; where given, it reads once, few, many or a size class.

.	TRBV5-1	TRBJ2-5	.	CASSAPGQETQYF	TGCGCCAGCAGCGCTCCGGGACAAGAGACCCAGTACTTC
.	TRBV4-1	TRBJ2-5	.	CASSQSFLAVAEETQYF	TGCGCCAGCAGCCAAAGTTTCCTGGCCGTTGCCGAAGAGACCCAGTACTTC
few	TRBV6-1	TRBJ1-1	.	CASSRSSLNTEAFF	TGTGCCAGCAGTAGATCAAGTTTGAACACTGAAGCTTTCTTT
once	TRBV5-5	TRBJ2-3	TRBD1	CASSRTGHTDTQYF	TGTGCCAGCAGCCGGACAGGGCACACAGATACGCAGTATTTT
.	TRBV6-6	TRBJ2-3	.	CASSYGSSLDTDTQYF	TGTGCCAGCAGTTATGGCTCTAGCCTAGACACAGATACGCAGTATTTT
.	TRBV7-9	TRBJ2-1	.	CASSLGASRNNEQFF	TGTGCCAGCAGCTTAGGGGCAAGCCGAAACAATGAGCAGTTCTTC
.	TRBV6-1	TRBJ1-2	.	CASSEVGGYGYTF	TGTGCCAGCAGCGAGGTGGGGGGTTACGGCTACACCTTC
.	TRBV5-4	TRBJ2-1	.	CASSFMSAALGIGSYNEQFF	TGTGCCAGCAGCTTTATGAGTGCGGCCTTGGGGATTGGCTCCTACAATGAGCAGTTCTTC
.	TRBV7-9	TRBJ2-5	.	CASSWGAETQYF	TGTGCCAGCAGCTGGGGGGCAGAGACCCAGTACTTC
few	TRBV5-6	TRBJ1-4	.	CASSLVGSTNEKLFF	TGTGCCAGCAGCTTAGTAGGGTCAACTAATGAAAAACTGTTTTTT
.	TRBV5-1	TRBJ2-7	.	CASSLDSRGRATEQYF	TGCGCCAGCAGCTTGGATTCCCGGGGTAGGGCAACCGAGCAGTACTTC
.	TRBV18	TRBJ2-2	.	CASSLYGVDVLNTGELFF	TGTGCCAGCTCACTATACGGCGTGGACGTATTAAACACCGGGGAGCTGTTTTTT
.	TRBV5-6	TRBJ2-1	.	CASSFTIDEQFF	TGTGCCAGCAGCTTTACGATAGATGAGCAGTTCTTC
.	TRBV20-1	TRBJ2-1	.	CSAPGRGEQFF	TGCAGTGCTCCAGGCCGGGGTGAGCAGTTCTTC
.	TRBV30	TRBJ2-7	TRBD2	CAWSLAELKQYF	TGTGCCTGGAGTCTAGCGGAACTTAAGCAGTACTTC
few	TRBV27	TRBJ1-4	.	CASSPQMGSRAEKLFF	TGTGCCAGCAGTCCACAAATGGGGTCGCGTGCCGAAAAACTGTTTTTT
.	TRBV7-2	TRBJ1-1	TRBD1	CASSSQGAAAFF	TGTGCCAGCAGCTCACAGGGGGCGGCGGCTTTCTTT
.	TRBV11-1	TRBJ2-1	.	CASTFKGQSSYNEQFF	TGTGCCAGCACTTTTAAAGGGCAGAGCTCCTACAATGAGCAGTTCTTC
.	TRBV10-3	TRBJ2-1	.	CAISESPGQYNEQFF	TGTGCCATCAGTGAGTCGCCCGGACAGTACAATGAGCAGTTCTTC
.	TRBV19	TRBJ1-1	.	CASRASNTEAFF	TGTGCCAGTAGGGCCTCGAACACTGAAGCTTTCTTT
once	TRBV5-1	TRBJ2-1	.	CASSLAPGDYNEQFF	TGCGCCAGCAGCTTGGCTCCAGGGGACTACAATGAGCAGTTCTTC
.	TRBV5-6	TRBJ2-3	.	CASSPDVGDTQYF	TGTGCCAGCAGCCCAGACGTGGGAGATACGCAGTATTTT
.	TRBV7-8	TRBJ2-5	TRBD1	CASSLDYRGRGETQYF	TGTGCCAGCAGCTTAGACTACAGGGGCCGCGGTGAGACCCAGTACTTC
once	TRBV5-1	TRBJ2-5	.	CASSLRELALAYGETQYF	TGCGCCAGCAGCTTGAGGGAGCTAGCGTTAGCGTATGGAGAGACCCAGTACTTC
.	TRBV2	TRBJ2-7	.	CASWDIYEQYF	TGTGCCAGCTGGGACATCTACGAGCAGTACTTC
.	TRBV5-1	TRBJ2-2	TRBD2	CASSNKTSRAGELFF	TGCGCCAGCAGCAACAAGACTAGCAGGGCCGGGGAGCTGTTTTTT
.	TRBV7-9	TRBJ1-1	TRBD1	CASSPLPQGAGGTEAFF	TGTGCCAGCAGCCCCCTTCCTCAGGGGGCCGGGGGCACTGAAGCTTTCTTT
.	TRBV11-2	TRBJ2-4	.	CASSLIRMGATDIQYF	TGTGCCAGCAGCCTCATCCGGATGGGAGCCACGGACATTCAGTACTTC
.	TRBV7-9	TRBJ2-5	TRBD2	CASSPQAQVAGGGKTQYF	TGTGCCAGCAGCCCACAAGCGCAAGTAGCGGGTGGCGGTAAGACCCAGTACTTC
.	TRBV2	TRBJ1-6	.	CASSESPIPLHF	TGTGCCAGCAGTGAGAGCCCAATCCCCCTCCACTTT
.	TRBV30	TRBJ2-1	.	CAWGQRDNEQFF	TGTGCCTGGGGGCAGCGGGACAATGAGCAGTTCTTC
.	TRBV28	TRBJ2-4	TRBD1	CASRHTGETHKNIQYF	TGTGCCAGCAGGCACACAGGGGAAACACACAAAAACATTCAGTACTTC
.	TRBV4-2	TRBJ2-1	TRBD2	CASSQLAGGQNSYNEQFF	TGTGCCAGCAGCCAATTAGCGGGAGGCCAGAACTCCTACAATGAGCAGTTCTTC
.	TRBV4-3	TRBJ2-7	TRBD2	CASSQGLAGAGTRYEQYF	TGCGCCAGCAGCCAAGGCCTAGCGGGGGCCGGAACCCGCTACGAGCAGTACTTC
.	TRBV4-1	TRBJ2-5	.	CASSQRQGLETQYF	TGCGCCAGCAGCCAACGACAGGGACTAGAGACCCAGTACTTC
.	TRBV9	TRBJ2-5	TRBD1	CASSPQDRVWETQYF	TGTGCCAGCAGCCCACAGGACAGGGTCTGGGAGACCCAGTACTTC